Listed here is a single T cell receptor (beta chain). No antigen is known for it. Per-base quality was not reported, and no clone a single base away is much larger than it. Libraries were prepared through 5' RACE. This sample was sequenced with a NextSeq 500. Unique molecular identifiers were attached to individual cDNA molecules in the TCR library protocol so that sequencing error and PCR bias could be corrected. Sequencing covered both TCR alpha and beta chains, and within each sample the abundances of alpha and beta sequences were tightly co-correlated. The original pipeline was this. V gene, J gene and CDR3 annotation of TCR sequences was performed with Decombinator V4. Expanded TCRs were defined as changing significantly between any two time points under a Poisson model with p below 0.0001. TCR abundances were normalised to the total number of TCRs sequenced in each sample and reported as counts per million. TRAV1-2 paired with TRAJ12, TRAJ20 or TRAJ33 defined MAIT TCRs, while TRAV10 paired with TRAJ18 defined iNKT TCRs. VDJdb, accessed 1 November 2021, was searched for CMV, EBV and SARS-CoV-2 annotated TCRs, with TCRs annotated for multiple antigens excluded. TCRdb trimmed the raw reads at Q25, called clones with MiXCR and kept productive beta chains. Rows merge per CDR3 protein into single entries with the most common DNA and genes. TCRdb, not the authors, supplied the V and J calls. A total of about 100,000 distinct CDR3 sequences appear in this sample, 11% of them only once. The biggest ten clones account for roughly 8% of the sample.

The study was a case-control design nested within a healthcare worker cohort in London, UK, with weekly nasopharyngeal swab PCR tests and blood sampling. Healthcare workers were recruited during the week of the UK lockdown, between 23 and 31 March 2020, and followed weekly for up to 16 weeks. The sample belongs to a study of early T cells in non-severe SARS-CoV-2 infection (dated by TCRdb to the early 2020s). A note on the overall study: Bulk RNA from unsorted whole blood was used for TCR sequencing, so alpha and beta chains could not be paired.

CDR1 and CDR2, looked up from the germline V gene (reference sequence), are GTSNPN and SVGIG. From cysteine to phenylalanine, the CDR3 is 13 amino acids long. Only CDR3 DNA remains: 39 bases, in frame from the first base. Cut back by 4 bases and 0 bases, the V and J ends lie 10 bases apart. Results the study describes overall, beyond this receptor: VDJdb matching was skewed toward anti-spike CD8 responses and likely underestimated virus-specific expansions by missing private and CD4 specificities.

Specimen: whole blood. The sequence was obtained from an adult who was a healthcare worker with PCR-confirmed SARS-CoV-2 infection or an uninfected control (not recorded which). The V and J segments used are TRBV30 and TRBJ2-7, and TRBD1 may be the D gene, going by 5 matching bases. For the CDR3, the sequence is CAWMQDNSYEQYF. The DNA reads as follows: TGTGCCTGGATGCAGGACAACTCCTACGAGCAGTACTTC.